This TCR beta chain was identified in a study of OX40 agonist ivuxolimab in advanced cancers. Across the study: Recorded diagnoses for dose-escalation patients were hepatocellular carcinoma, melanoma, renal cell or head and neck cancer.

Profiled with immunoSEQ multiplex PCR; TCRdb holds only in-frame clones, not every one. Among some 51,000 clones listed, around 73% were seen once. CDR3 length equals 16 residues. Per the germline V gene, CDR1 is SGHTA and CDR2 is FQGNSA. In regard to this clone: Its specificity is not known. The junction does not match germline at one end; this may be a read error.

Findings and caveats of the study: The mean number of expanded clones was higher in CD8+ T cells than in CD4+. Low normalized clonal expansion also occurred in some nonresponding patients. What antigens the expanded peripheral T cells recognized was never established.

The gene calls are TRBV7-2 and TRBJ2-7; 9 nucleotides match TRBD1. The sequencing here drew on CD4+ or CD8+ T cells sorted from blood, taken in a trial of the OX40 agonist ivuxolimab. This TCR was sampled from an adult with an advanced solid tumor such as melanoma, head and neck, liver or kidney cancer. The CDR3 is CASNLGFGTGPYEQYF. CDR3 bases: TGTGCCAGCAACTTAGGGTTCGGGACAGGGCCATACGAGCAGTACTTC.